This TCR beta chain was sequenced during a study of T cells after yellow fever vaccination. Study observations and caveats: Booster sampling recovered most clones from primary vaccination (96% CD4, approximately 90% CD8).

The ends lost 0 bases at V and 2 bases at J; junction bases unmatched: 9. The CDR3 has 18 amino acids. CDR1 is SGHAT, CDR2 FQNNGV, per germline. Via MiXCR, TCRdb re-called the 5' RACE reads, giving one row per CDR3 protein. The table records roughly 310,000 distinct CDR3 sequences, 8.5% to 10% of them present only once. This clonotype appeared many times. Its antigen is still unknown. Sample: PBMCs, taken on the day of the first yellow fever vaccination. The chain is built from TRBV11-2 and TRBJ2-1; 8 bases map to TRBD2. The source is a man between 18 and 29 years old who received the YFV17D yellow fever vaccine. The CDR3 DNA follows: TGTGCCAGCAGCTTAGACCAGGGAGGTAGCGGGGCCTACAATGAGCAGTTCTTC. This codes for CASSLDQGGSGAYNEQFF.